A selection of T cell receptor beta chains follows, all from one sample in a study of cytomegalovirus exposure and HLA in healthy donors. The assay was immunoSEQ multiplex PCR, and TCRdb's table has in-frame clones only and misses some. The data show under 250,000 clones, around 73% seen once. The sample consisted of PBMCs. The receptors originated from a woman aged 30 to 39 in good health and CMV-seronegative. Each CDR3 is given with its conserved first and last residue. D genes are given only for firm matches. Clone sizes are given selectively: once, few, many, or a class where the clone is expanded.

. | TRBJ1-5 | . | TRBV10-3 | CAISDTQQPQHF | TGTGCCATCAGTGATACGCAGCAGCCCCAGCATTTT
. | TRBJ2-1 | . | TRBV5-4 | CAYYTRGNEQFF | TGTGCTTATTATACCCGGGGAAATGAGCAGTTCTTC
. | TRBJ1-5 | TRBD1 | TRBV4-1 | CASSQVRTGVQPQHF | TGCGCCAGCAGCCAAGTCAGGACAGGGGTGCAGCCCCAGCATTTT
. | TRBJ1-1 | TRBD1 | TRBV10-3 | CAISDSFGQGLEKNTEAFF | TGTGCCATCAGTGATTCGTTCGGACAGGGGTTAGAAAAGAACACTGAAGCTTTCTTT
once | TRBJ1-6 | . | TRBV18 | CASSLTGAENSPLHF | TGTGCCAGCTCACTGACAGGAGCTGAGAATTCACCCCTCCACTTT
. | TRBJ2-5 | . | TRBV5-1 | CASSPGANYQEWAQYF | TGCGCCAGCAGCCCTGGCGCCAACTACCAAGAGTGGGCCCAGTACTTC
. | TRBJ1-1 | TRBD1 | TRBV6-6 | CASSFLNRGEAFF | TGTGCCAGCAGTTTCCTCAACAGGGGTGAAGCTTTCTTT
. | TRBJ2-1 | . | TRBV29-1 | CSVETDLSSYNEQFF | TGCAGCGTTGAGACAGACCTTAGCTCCTACAATGAGCAGTTCTTC
. | TRBJ2-3 | . | TRBV15 | CATSRLRSTDTQYF | TGTGCCACCAGCAGACTTCGTAGCACAGATACGCAGTATTTT
. | TRBJ2-7 | TRBD2 | TRBV2 | CASSGSTSERVDEQYF | TGTGCCAGCAGTGGGTCGACTAGCGAAAGGGTGGACGAGCAGTACTTC
. | TRBJ2-2 | TRBD1 | TRBV19 | CASSMMMGQGNTGELFF | TGTGCCAGTAGCATGATGATGGGACAGGGGAACACCGGGGAGCTGTTTTTT
. | TRBJ1-1 | . | TRBV19 | CASSIGSAWTEAFF | TGTGCCAGTAGTATAGGTAGTGCTTGGACTGAAGCTTTCTTT
. | TRBJ1-1 | TRBD1 | TRBV30 | CAWSGQGKNEAFF | TGTGCCTGGAGTGGACAGGGAAAGAATGAAGCTTTCTTT
once | TRBJ2-3 | TRBD1 | TRBV29-1 | CSAVGQTFDTQYF | TGCAGCGCTGTGGGACAGACCTTCGATACGCAGTATTTT
. | TRBJ2-7 | TRBD1 | TRBV2 | CASSERTGAHEQYF | TGTGCCAGCAGCGAACGGACAGGGGCCCACGAGCAGTACTTC
. | TRBJ2-7 | TRBD2 | TRBV13 | CASSPPAGGPSSYEQYF | TGTGCCAGCAGCCCCCCAGCGGGAGGGCCGAGCTCCTACGAGCAGTACTTC
. | TRBJ2-7 | TRBD1 | TRBV7-7 | CASSTNIQGYEQYF | TGTGCCAGCAGCACAAACATACAGGGGTACGAGCAGTACTTC